This T cell receptor beta chain was identified during a study of CD4+ T cells in melanoma. Profiled with immunoSEQ multiplex PCR; TCRdb holds only in-frame clones, not every one. The sample holds about 5,000 clones, under 75% seen once. Worth noting for this clone: Its antigen remains unidentified.

The study's findings and limits: In melanoma, neoantigen-specific CD4+ T cells reportedly differed in differentiation state.

The CDR3 extends over 12 amino acids. Germline V gives CDR1 MNHEY, CDR2 SVGAGI. V lost 10 bases, J lost 7 bases, and 9 bases stayed unmatched. The material sequenced was cells from a culture (not recorded whether cultured in vitro). This TCR came from a human donor with melanoma. The chain has TRBV6-5 and TRBJ2-5; 7 bases line up with TRBD1. The chain's CDR3 is CATLGTVGTQYF. The CDR3 nucleotides are TGTGCCACCCTCGGGACAGTTGGGACCCAGTACTTC.